The entry below gives a single T cell receptor beta chain sequence along with its context. This sample is part of a study of shared clonotypes between healthy human individuals. Naive CD8 cells, CD45RO-negative and positively selected for CCR7, excluded terminally differentiated effector memory CD45RA+ cells. Each cell subset's genomic DNA was divided evenly among several immunoSEQ plates. The assay was immunoSEQ multiplex PCR, and TCRdb's table has in-frame clones only and misses some. The table records around 2,000,000 clones, roughly 95% of them present only once. The sequence came from a young man in good health. The sample taken for sequencing was naive CD8+ T cells sorted from blood.

For the CDR3, the DNA is TGTGCCACTCAGGGGGCGGGTTGGAAGGTAGCTTTCTTT. Residues: CATQGAGWKVAFF. The chain joins TRBV28 to TRBJ1-1, with 8 bases identical to TRBD1. With 10 bases clipped from V and 10 bases from J, the junction kept 14 bases outside the gene matches. The CDR3 runs to 13 residues. The germline gives CDR1 MDHEN, CDR2 SYDVKM.